The 19 T cell receptor beta chains in this list originate from one sample, sequenced in a study of T cell responses to AZD1222 COVID-19 vaccine. The data were produced by immunoSEQ multiplex PCR, yet TCRdb's version contains in-frame clones alone and is incomplete. The data contain some 150,000 clones, 92% of them singletons. The sequencing used peripheral blood, collected on day 0 of MenACWY control vaccination. These receptors all stem from an adult in good health.

This rearrangement joins TRBV5-6 to TRBJ1-5, with a tentative D call TRBD1 (6 bases). Deletions cut 4 bases from V and 1 base from J, with 9 bases between. Germline CDR1 SGHDT, CDR2 YYEEEE. The length of the CDR3 is 14 residues. The CDR3 DNA reads as TGTGCCAGCAGCAGGGGGGCGAGCAATCAGCCCCAGCATTTT. Translation gives CASSRGASNQPQHF.

V usage is TRBV9 and J usage is TRBJ1-3, with a possible D match to TRBD1 (6 bases). Per germline, CDR1 SGDLS and CDR2 YYNGEE. Trimming removed 3 bases from V and 0 bases from J, with 16 bases in between. CDR3 length equals 17 residues. CDR3 DNA sequence: TGTGCCAGCAGCGCCCTACAGGGAGCATTCTCTGGAAACACCATATATTTT. Its translation is CASSALQGAFSGNTIYF. Full variable domain (outside the CDR3, taken from reference TRBV9 and TRBJ1-3): DSGVTQTPKHLITATGQRVTLRCSPRSGDLSVYWYQQSLDQGLQFLIQYYNGEERAKGNILERFSAQQFPDLHSELNLSSLELGDSALYFCASSALQGAFSGNTIYFGEGSWLTVV.

The V gene is TRBV6-1, the J gene TRBJ2-2; 7 bases are a match to TRBD1. Germline trimming cut 2 bases from V and 4 bases from J; bases unmatched to any gene: 4. Germline CDR1 and CDR2: MNHNS and SASEGT. The CDR3 length is 15 residues. The CDR3 bases are TGTGCCAGCAGTGAAAAACAGGGGTCCACCGGGGAGCTGTTTTTT. This gives the protein CASSEKQGSTGELFF.

This chain links TRBV6-1 with TRBJ2-6, with D unresolved. Germline CDR1 is MNHNS and CDR2 is SASEGT. The V end was cut by 2 bases, the J end by 4 bases, with 12 bases between. CDR3 length: 16 residues. As DNA, the CDR3 is TGTGCCAGCAGTGAAATCGTTCGAGCCGGGGCCAACGTCCTGACTTTC. Its translation is CASSEIVRAGANVLTF.

This chain links TRBV10-3 with TRBJ1-2; D unresolved. Germline V CDR1 and CDR2: ENHRY, SYGVKD. The CDR3 contains 14 residues. The V gene lost 0 bases and the J gene lost 6 bases, with 11 bases spanning the gap. The CDR3 loop reads CAISESRNRDGYTF. The CDR3 DNA sequence: TGTGCCATCAGTGAGTCGAGGAATCGAGATGGCTACACCTTC.

V and J are TRBV9 and TRBJ2-3; 7 bases line up with TRBD1. The CDR3 sequence is 14 residues long. Germline loops: CDR1 SGDLS, CDR2 YYNGEE. V shed 4 bases, J shed 4 bases, and the junction held 6 bases outside the gene matches. Here the CDR3 reads CASSSRTGSDTQYF. CDR3 sequence (DNA): TGTGCCAGCAGCTCACGGACAGGATCAGATACGCAGTATTTT.

This sequence joins TRBV7-8 and TRBJ2-1, with D possibly TRBD2 on 5 matching bases. The CDR3 totals 15 residues. The V end was cut by 1 base, the J end by 5 bases, with 12 bases between. The V gene's germline CDR1 is SGHVS and CDR2 FQNEAQ. Here the CDR3 DNA reads TGTGCCAGCAGCTTAGTTATAGCGCGTCACAATGAGCAGTTCTTC. This codes for CASSLVIARHNEQFF.

The chain combines TRBV6-5 with TRBJ2-5; D not certain. This CDR3 spans 14 amino acids. The germline gives CDR1 MNHEY, CDR2 SVGAGI. V shed 6 bases and J shed 5 bases, with 16 bases lying between them. CDR3 sequence reads: CASRPGAALETQYF. CDR3 nucleotides: TGTGCCAGCAGGCCCGGCGCGGCCCTGGAGACCCAGTACTTC.

This rearrangement joins TRBV24-1 to TRBJ1-1; tentative D call: TRBD1 (6 bases). The ends were cut back, 9 bases at V and 8 bases at J, with 18 bases in the middle. The germline CDR1 and CDR2 sequences are KGHDR and SFDVKD. The CDR3 is made up of 13 amino acids. The CDR3 loop reads CATGGGPPSEAFF. The CDR3 DNA is TGTGCCACCGGGGGGGGGCCGCCCAGCGAAGCTTTCTTT.

The rearrangement joins TRBV30 to TRBJ2-1; 7 bases map to TRBD2. The CDR3 covers 15 residues. CDR1 GTSNPN and CDR2 SVGIG come from the germline V gene (reference sequence). After removal of 0 bases from V and 4 bases from J, the junction contained 6 bases not matched to a gene. As DNA, the CDR3 is TGTGCCTGGAGTGTGGCGGGAGTGAGATACAATGAGCAGTTCTTC. Its protein is CAWSVAGVRYNEQFF.

CDR3: CASSYGLAGASWAGELFF. The CDR3 bases are TGTGCCAGCAGCTATGGACTAGCGGGAGCCAGTTGGGCCGGGGAGCTGTTTTTT. V is TRBV7-9 and J is TRBJ2-2; 13 bases fit TRBD2. Germline values: CDR1 SEHNR, CDR2 FQNEAQ (reference sequence). This CDR3 has 18 amino acids. J was trimmed by 6 bases and V by 4 bases; bases with no gene match: 11. The full variable domain, with the rest looked up from reference TRBV7-9 and TRBJ2-2, is DTGVSQNPRHKITKRGQNVTFRCDPISEHNRLYWYRQTLGQGPEFLTYFQNEAQLEKSRLLSDRFSAERPKGSFSTLEIQRTEQGDSAMYLCASSYGLAGASWAGELFFGEGSRLTVL.

The DNA of the CDR3 is TGTGCCAGCAGCCCCGGGGGGGTGAATCGTGGCTACACCTTC. This gives the protein CASSPGGVNRGYTF. The rearrangement links TRBV9 to TRBJ1-2, with D maybe TRBD1 (5 bases). Deletions cut 4 bases from V and 7 bases from J, with 17 bases between. The CDR3 has 14 amino acids. The germline gives CDR1 SGDLS, CDR2 YYNGEE.

The chain carries TRBV15 and TRBJ2-1, with TRBD2 matching over 11 bases. V dropped 0 bases and J dropped 6; count of bases not matched to a gene: 4. Per germline, CDR1 LNHNV and CDR2 YYDKDF (reference sequence). The CDR3 has 16 amino acids. In DNA, the CDR3 is TGTGCCACCAGCAGAGAACTAGCGGGAGCAAGCAATGAGCAGTTCTTC. The encoded protein is CATSRELAGASNEQFF.

The chain has TRBV19 and TRBJ1-5; no reliable D call. This CDR3 has 14 amino acids. Trimming took 5 bases from V and 2 from J, leaving 10 bases between them. CDR1 is LNHDA and CDR2 is SQIVND in the germline V gene (reference sequence). The CDR3 spells CASSGSGGNQPQHF. The CDR3 DNA is TGTGCCAGTAGTGGATCGGGCGGCAATCAGCCCCAGCATTTT.

V gene TRBV28 combines with J gene TRBJ2-5; D is perhaps TRBD1 (6 bases). CDR1 and CDR2 from the germline V gene are MDHEN and SYDVKM. Trimming removed 7 bases at V and 9 bases at J, with 18 bases between. This CDR3 is built from 13 residues. The CDR3 sequence: CASTPLGAGAQYF. CDR3 DNA: TGTGCCAGCACCCCCTTGGGGGCAGGGGCCCAGTACTTC.

V gene TRBV24-1 combines with J gene TRBJ2-2; D is unresolved. There are 15 residues in the CDR3. V was cut by 3 bases and J by 4 bases, with 11 bases left in between. Germline-derived CDR1 and CDR2 are KGHDR and SFDVKD. CDR3 residues: CATSDRTIVTGELFF. In nucleotides, the CDR3 is TGTGCCACCAGTGATCGAACGATAGTCACCGGGGAGCTGTTTTTT.

This chain uses TRBV28 with TRBJ2-6, with D possibly being TRBD2 (6 bases). The CDR3 totals 16 residues. Trimming removed 2 bases from V and 4 bases from J, with 12 bases in between. The germline V gene has CDR1 MDHEN and CDR2 SYDVKM. This CDR3 is CASSLEGRIGANVLTF. The CDR3 DNA reads as TGTGCCAGCAGTTTAGAGGGGAGGATAGGGGCCAACGTCCTGACTTTC.

This clone was found once. V gene TRBV19 combines with J gene TRBJ1-4, with TRBD1 matching over 7 bases. Trimming took 4 bases from V and 5 from J; bases not matched to a gene: 7. The CDR3 spans 15 residues. In germline, CDR1 is LNHDA, CDR2 SQIVND (reference sequence). The CDR3: CASSNGQARNEKLFF. The CDR3, as DNA: TGTGCCAGTAGTAATGGACAGGCCCGGAATGAAAAACTGTTTTTT.

The chain links TRBV28 to TRBJ1-6, with 8 bases that match TRBD1. With 5 bases clipped from V and 7 bases from J, the junction kept 7 bases outside the gene matches. The germline V gene encodes CDR1 MDHEN and CDR2 SYDVKM. The CDR3 contains 15 residues. The CDR3 coding sequence is TGTGCCAGCAGTAAACCGGGACAGGTGAATTCACCCCTCCACTTT. Encoded protein: CASSKPGQVNSPLHF. Together with reference TRBV28 and TRBJ1-6, the CDR3 gives the full variable domain: DVKVTQSSRYLVKRTGEKVFLECVQDMDHENMFWYRQDPGLGLRLIYFSYDVKMKEKGDIPEGYSVSREKKERFSLILESASTNQTSMYLCASSKPGQVNSPLHFGNGTRLTVT.